This is a list of T cell receptor beta chains from one sample in a study of blood T cell repertoires in COVID-19. The assay was immunoSEQ multiplex PCR, and TCRdb's table has in-frame clones only and misses some. Of 200,000 or so clones listed, 88% are singletons. Sequencing was performed on peripheral blood. The receptors come from a man between 65 and 85 years old with acute or convalescent COVID-19. CDR3s include the opening cysteine and the closing phenylalanine or tryptophan. D genes are given only for firm matches. A clone size is listed for some rows: how often the clone was seen (once, few, many), or a class if it is expanded.

>-|TRBJ2-6|TRBV4-1|19|-
CASSQDGALGFSGANVLTF
TGCGCCAGCAGCCAAGATGGAGCATTGGGTTTCTCTGGGGCCAACGTCCTGACTTTC
>-|TRBJ2-1|TRBV6-1|16|-
CASSELARRVVGEQFF
TGTGCCAGCAGTGAACTAGCTAGGAGGGTTGTCGGTGAGCAGTTCTTC
>-|TRBJ2-7|TRBV11-2|11|once
CASSLHGGQYF
TGTGCCAGCAGCTTACATGGAGGGCAGTACTTC
>-|TRBJ1-2|TRBV4-3|14|-
CASSQHTANYGYTF
TGCGCCAGCAGCCAACATACGGCTAACTATGGCTACACCTTC
>-|TRBJ1-2|TRBV6-5|14|-
CASSYQGSANGYTF
TGTGCCAGCAGTTACCAGGGGAGTGCGAATGGCTACACCTTC
>TRBD1|TRBJ2-3|TRBV28|14|-
CASSWGRGSDTQYF
TGTGCCAGCAGTTGGGGCAGGGGGTCAGATACGCAGTATTTT
>TRBD1|TRBJ2-1|TRBV9|14|-
CASSVTGGYNEQFF
TGTGCCAGCAGCGTGACAGGGGGCTACAATGAGCAGTTCTTC
>-|TRBJ2-2|TRBV6-5|13|-
CASLPRGTGELFF
TGTGCCAGCTTGCCCCGAGGCACCGGGGAGCTGTTTTTT
>TRBD1|TRBJ1-1|TRBV5-1|15|-
CASSFGGGQVTEAFF
TGCGCCAGCAGCTTCGGAGGGGGCCAGGTCACTGAAGCTTTCTTT
>TRBD2|TRBJ2-5|TRBV4-2|17|few
CASSQRHKRGSTETQYF
TGTGCCAGCAGCCAAAGGCATAAGCGGGGAAGCACAGAGACCCAGTACTTC
>TRBD2|TRBJ2-7|TRBV24-1|15|-
CATSCSLAEHYEQYF
TGTGCCACCAGTTGTTCACTAGCGGAGCACTACGAGCAGTACTTC
>TRBD1|TRBJ2-2|TRBV13|17|-
CASSLRTGYQSTGELFF
TGTGCCAGCAGCCTCCGGACAGGGTATCAATCCACCGGGGAGCTGTTTTTT
>-|TRBJ2-2|TRBV5-4|13|-
CASSLEGVGELFF
TGTGCCAGCAGCTTGGAGGGAGTCGGGGAGCTGTTTTTT
>-|TRBJ1-2|TRBV7-2|14|-
CASSLATDSYGYTF
TGTGCCAGCAGCTTAGCGACAGATTCCTACGGCTACACCTTC
>-|TRBJ1-5|TRBV19|14|few
CASSIWVGDQPQHF
TGTGCCAGTAGTATTTGGGTAGGGGATCAGCCCCAGCATTTT
>TRBD1|TRBJ2-5|TRBV7-6|15|once
CASSFLGTDQETQYF
TGTGCCAGCAGCTTCCTAGGGACAGACCAAGAGACCCAGTACTTC
>TRBD2|TRBJ2-1|TRBV3-1/TRBV3-2|13|-
CASSRTSGGEQFF
TGTGCCAGCAGCAGGACTAGCGGGGGTGAGCAGTTCTTC
>-|TRBJ1-5|TRBV20-1|12|-
CSASPPNQPQHF
TGCAGTGCTAGTCCCCCTAATCAGCCCCAGCATTTT
>TRBD1|TRBJ1-1|TRBV6-5|14|-
CASSLGQLNTEAFF
TGTGCCAGCAGTTTGGGACAGTTGAACACTGAAGCTTTCTTT
>-|TRBJ1-2|TRBV9|16|-
CASSVASDSFKYGYTF
TGTGCCAGCAGCGTAGCCTCGGACAGTTTCAAGTATGGCTACACCTTC
>TRBD2|TRBJ2-3|TRBV3-1/TRBV3-2|15|-
CASSPGTSGAGAQYF
TGTGCCAGCAGCCCCGGGACTAGCGGGGCCGGTGCGCAGTATTTT
>TRBD2|TRBJ2-1|TRBV7-2|15|-
CATRGGRGTYNEQFF
TGTGCCACCCGCGGGGGGCGGGGGACCTACAATGAGCAGTTCTTC
>-|TRBJ1-1|TRBV3-1/TRBV3-2|12|once
CASSQVNTEAFF
TGTGCCAGCAGCCAAGTAAACACTGAAGCTTTCTTT
>-|TRBJ2-2|TRBV6-6|12|-
CASSYSRGELFF
TGTGCCAGCAGTTACTCGAGAGGGGAGCTGTTTTTT
>TRBD1|TRBJ1-4|TRBV4-2|16|-
CASSQEKGQGTRSLFF
TGTGCCAGCAGCCAAGAAAAGGGACAGGGGACTCGTAGTCTGTTTTTT
>TRBD2|TRBJ2-3|TRBV9|15|-
CASSPSGRGLDTQYF
TGTGCCAGCAGCCCAAGCGGGAGGGGACTAGATACGCAGTATTTT
>TRBD1|TRBJ2-1|TRBV6-5|15|-
CASNQQGFSHNEQFF
TGTGCCAGCAATCAACAGGGGTTTTCCCACAATGAGCAGTTCTTC
>TRBD1|TRBJ1-5|TRBV5-5|13|-
CASSLTGEEPQHF
TGTGCCAGCAGCTTAACAGGGGAGGAGCCCCAGCATTTT
>-|TRBJ1-2|TRBV28|17|once
CASSSTGGGARVSGYTF
TGTGCCAGCAGTTCCACTGGGGGGGGCGCAAGGGTGAGTGGCTACACCTTC
>-|TRBJ1-6|TRBV27|15|-
CASSYRVPPNSPLHF
TGTGCCAGCAGTTACCGGGTCCCGCCTAATTCACCCCTCCACTTT
>TRBD2|TRBJ2-1|TRBV3-1/TRBV3-2|14|-
CASSQLAGNNEQFF
TGTGCCAGCAGCCAATTAGCGGGGAACAATGAGCAGTTCTTC
>-|TRBJ2-7|TRBV19|13|-
CASSSQGSNEQYF
TGTGCCAGTAGTTCTCAGGGGAGTAACGAGCAGTACTTC
>-|TRBJ2-5|TRBV15|13|-
CATSRGTQETQYF
TGTGCCACCAGCAGAGGGACACAAGAGACCCAGTACTTC
>TRBD1|TRBJ1-1|TRBV7-9|14|once
CASRPYRGGSEAFF
TGTGCCAGCAGACCCTACAGGGGCGGCTCTGAAGCTTTCTTT
>TRBD1|TRBJ1-4|TRBV15|15|-
CATSRYGQGMEKLFF
TGTGCCACCAGCAGATACGGACAGGGTATGGAAAAACTGTTTTTT
>-|TRBJ2-5|TRBV5-6|13|-
CASSLQGPETQYF
TGTGCCAGCAGCTTGCAGGGCCCAGAGACCCAGTACTTC
>-|TRBJ1-1|TRBV27|16|-
CASSQRRGSGGTEAFF
TGTGCCAGCAGCCAACGCAGGGGATCGGGAGGCACTGAAGCTTTCTTT
>TRBD2|TRBJ2-4|TRBV28|16|once
CASSFVTSGAKNIQYF
TGTGCCAGCAGTTTCGTGACTAGCGGGGCCAAAAACATTCAGTACTTC
>-|TRBJ1-4|TRBV14|15|once
CASSLDTSTNEKLFF
TGTGCCAGCAGCTTGGACACCTCAACTAATGAAAAACTGTTTTTT
>TRBD2|TRBJ2-7|TRBV24-1|13|-
CATMGLAGGEQYF
TGTGCCACCATGGGGTTAGCGGGAGGTGAGCAGTACTTC
>-|TRBJ2-1|TRBV7-6|16|-
CASSFDDLSSYNEQFF
TGTGCCAGCAGCTTCGACGACTTGAGCTCCTACAATGAGCAGTTCTTC
>TRBD1|TRBJ2-2|TRBV2|17|-
CASRPGTGATNTGELFF
TGTGCCAGCCGTCCCGGGACAGGGGCGACGAACACCGGGGAGCTGTTTTTT
>TRBD1|TRBJ2-1|TRBV18|15|-
CASSRPGQPYNEQFF
TGTGCCAGCTCACGGCCGGGACAGCCCTACAATGAGCAGTTCTTC
>-|TRBJ2-5|TRBV9|14|-
CASSVRGGQETQYF
TGTGCCAGCAGCGTAAGGGGGGGGCAAGAGACCCAGTACTTC
>TRBD1|TRBJ2-1|TRBV12-5|17|-
CASGFRPPGQTYNEQFF
TGTGCTAGTGGTTTTCGGCCCCCGGGACAGACCTACAATGAGCAGTTCTTC